The 14 T cell receptor beta chains presented below share a single source sample, sequenced in a study of human T cells and chemical hapten exposure (dated by TCRdb to about 2021). The library was prepared using RACE. Sequencing was carried out with a NextSeq 500. Clones were called with MiXCR by TCRdb after fastp trimmed the public reads at Q25, and only in-frame beta chains were retained. Entries that share a CDR3 protein sequence are merged under the most common genes and DNA. This sample is represented by around 350,000 distinct CDR3 sequences; approximately 5% of them were singletons. Around 8.8% of the sample rests with the top ten. This specimen's time point label, per the study, means: pre-sensitization, week 0. The sample's treatment or condition label, in plain terms: therapeutic diphenylcyclopropenone sensitization with weekly scalp DPC. The source material was whole blood, sampled in connection with sensitization to the hapten diphenylcyclopropenone (DPC). The receptors were sampled from a woman aged 18-29 years with alopecia areata. Some clones in this sample may be carry-over from other donors' samples.

This clonotype has a handful of counts. The V and J genes are TRBV7-2 and TRBJ1-4; D call uncertain. The V end lost 8 bases, the J end lost 3 bases, and 13 bases lay between the germline ends. Germline V gene data show CDR1 as SGHTA and CDR2 as FQGNSA. The CDR3 contains 14 residues. The DNA of the CDR3 is TGTGCCAGCTCGACTTTGGGAGCTAATGAAAAACTGTTTTTT. Its protein product is CASSTLGANEKLFF.

V and J are TRBV7-2 and TRBJ2-3; 8 bases align to TRBD2. The CDR3 loop spans 17 amino acids. The junction had 11 bases not matched to a gene; V was cut back by 2 bases and J by 4 bases. Germline CDR1 SGHTA, CDR2 FQGNSA. In DNA, the CDR3 is TGTGCCAGCAGCTTACCCCGACGGGGGGGCCCCTCAGATACGCAGTATTTT. Amino acids: CASSLPRRGGPSDTQYF.

In this sample, this clonotype turned up a few times. The chain carries TRBV6-2 or TRBV6-3 and TRBJ1-1; 7 bases fit TRBD1. CDR1 MNHEY and CDR2 SVGEGT come from the germline V gene. CDR3 size: 15 residues. V lost 5 bases and J lost 0; bases outside the gene matches: 6. In nucleotides, the CDR3 is TGTGCCAGCAGTCTACTGACAGGGATGAACACTGAAGCTTTCTTT. It translates to CASSLLTGMNTEAFF.

This clonotype has only a few counts. The V and J genes are TRBV7-9 and TRBJ2-7, with D maybe TRBD2 (5 bases). V gave up 0 bases and J gave up 6 bases, with 9 bases separating them. The germline V gene encodes CDR1 SEHNR and CDR2 FQNEAQ (reference sequence). This CDR3 contains 13 residues. The CDR3 DNA reads TGTGCCAGCAGCTTAGCGCGGACTGGCGAGCAGTACTTC. Protein: CASSLARTGEQYF. The entire variable domain, with the rest obtained from reference TRBV7-9 and TRBJ2-7, is as follows: DTGVSQNPRHKITKRGQNVTFRCDPISEHNRLYWYRQTLGQGPEFLTYFQNEAQLEKSRLLSDRFSAERPKGSFSTLEIQRTEQGDSAMYLCASSLARTGEQYFGPGTRLTVT.

In its sample, this clonotype was seen many times. This chain links TRBV29-1 with TRBJ1-1; D ambiguous. This CDR3 is 11 amino acids long. The germline V gene encodes CDR1 SQVTM and CDR2 ANQGSEA. Trimming left V 5 bases short and J 1 base short, with 5 bases between. The DNA of the CDR3 is TGCAGCGTTTCGAGGAACACTGAAGCTTTCTTT. Amino acid sequence: CSVSRNTEAFF. Using reference TRBV29-1 and TRBJ1-1 for the parts outside the CDR3, the full variable domain is SAVISQKPSRDICQRGTSLTIQCQVDSQVTMMFWYRQQPGQSLTLIATANQGSEATYESGFVIDKFPISRPNLTFSTLTVSNMSPEDSSIYLCSVSRNTEAFFGQGTRLTVV.

This clonotype has more than one count but fewer than ten. The chain combines TRBV5-4 with TRBJ2-2; tentatively, D is TRBD2 (6 bases). The germline V gene encodes CDR1 SGHNT and CDR2 YYREEE (reference sequence). With 7 bases removed from V and 6 bases from J, the gap between germline ends came to 16 bases. There are 14 residues in the CDR3. The CDR3 is CASGLADVAGELFF. The DNA for the CDR3 is TGTGCCAGCGGATTAGCGGATGTCGCCGGGGAGCTGTTTTTT. Drawing the rest from reference TRBV5-4 and TRBJ2-2, the complete variable domain is ETGVTQSPTHLIKTRGQQVTLRCSSQSGHNTVSWYQQALGQGPQFIFQYYREEENGRGNFPPRFSGLQFPNYSSELNVNALELDDSALYLCASGLADVAGELFFGEGSRLTVL.

This clonotype occurred many times. The CDR3, as DNA: TGTGCCAGTACGTTAGCAGGGGGGAACATTCAGTACTTC. This gives the protein CASTLAGGNIQYF. The chain uses TRBV2 and TRBJ2-4, with D possibly matching TRBD1 (7 bases). The germline gives CDR1 SNHLY, CDR2 FYNNEI. V was pared by 9 bases and J by 7 bases, with 16 bases between. There are 13 residues in the CDR3.

Only a few counts were recorded for this clonotype. The chain uses TRBV25-1 and TRBJ1-4; D unclear. Trimming took off 4 bases at V and 10 bases at J, with 13 bases between the two ends. The CDR3 is 13 residues long. In germline, CDR1 is MGHDK, CDR2 SYGVNS. The CDR3 sequence: CASSGLEEGKLFF. CDR3 coding DNA: TGTGCCAGCAGTGGGTTGGAGGAGGGAAAACTGTTTTTT.

This chain links TRBV3-1 with TRBJ1-5; TRBD1 agrees at 8 bases. Per the germline V gene, CDR1 is LGHDT and CDR2 is YNNKEL (reference sequence). The CDR3 contains 14 residues. With 3 bases clipped from V and 7 bases from J, the junction kept 5 bases outside the gene matches. The CDR3 spells CASSQDRAIQPQHF. In DNA form, the CDR3 reads TGTGCCAGCAGCCAGGACAGGGCCATACAGCCCCAGCATTTT. Complete variable domain (other parts from reference TRBV3-1 and TRBJ1-5): DTAVSQTPKYLVTQMGNDKSIKCEQNLGHDTMYWYKQDSKKFLKIMFSYNNKELIINETVPNRFSPKSPDKAHLNLHINSLELGDSAVYFCASSQDRAIQPQHFGDGTRLSIL.

This rearrangement joins TRBV2 to TRBJ2-1; maybe TRBD2 (6 bases). The germline V gene has CDR1 SNHLY and CDR2 FYNNEI. Between the trimmed V and J ends, which lost 3 bases and 6 bases, there was a span of 15 bases. The length of the CDR3 is 15 residues. The DNA of the CDR3 is TGTGCCAGCAGTGAGGGGACTTGGGCTAGCAATGAGCAGTTCTTC. This gives the protein CASSEGTWASNEQFF.

This clonotype was counted a few times. The chain combines TRBV2 with TRBJ2-3; D not certain. The CDR3 covers 12 residues. Looked up from germline, CDR1 is SNHLY and CDR2 is FYNNEI. V gave up 0 bases and J gave up 10 bases, with 8 bases separating them. CDR3 amino acids: CASSEALRPQYF. In DNA, the CDR3 is TGTGCCAGCAGTGAAGCGCTTCGCCCGCAGTATTTT. Using reference TRBV2 and TRBJ2-3 for the parts outside the CDR3, the full variable domain is EPEVTQTPSHQVTQMGQEVILRCVPISNHLYFYWYRQILGQKVEFLVSFYNNEISEKSEIFDDQFSVERPDGSNFTLKIRSTKLEDSAMYFCASSEALRPQYFGPGTRLTVL.

In this sample, this clonotype turned up a few times. The J gene is TRBJ2-3, the V gene TRBV5-4; a possible D gene is TRBD2 (7 bases). The germline V and J ends were trimmed by 2 bases and 2 bases, with 18 bases remaining between them. The CDR3 is 17 residues long. Germline V CDR1 and CDR2: SGHNT, YYREEE (reference sequence). This chain's CDR3 is CASSLKSGGFITDTQYF. For the CDR3, the DNA is TGTGCCAGCAGCTTAAAGTCGGGGGGCTTTATCACAGATACGCAGTATTTT.

This clonotype has a count of ten or more. The chain combines TRBV7-8 with TRBJ1-3; D is uncertain. Trimming removed 2 bases from V and 4 bases from J, with 6 bases in between. Germline CDR1 SGHVS, CDR2 FQNEAQ. The CDR3 sequence is 13 residues long. CDR3 DNA: TGTGCCAGCAGCTTACCCGTGGGAAACACCATATATTTT. Its translation: CASSLPVGNTIYF.

This clonotype was detected a few times. The chain has TRBV9 and TRBJ1-3, with a tentative D call TRBD1 (6 bases). The V gene lost 3 bases and the J gene lost 0 bases, with 13 bases spanning the gap. CDR3 length equals 16 residues. Looked up from germline, CDR1 is SGDLS and CDR2 is YYNGEE. The CDR3 DNA sequence: TGTGCCAGCAGCGCACAGGGTCCAGTCTCTGGAAACACCATATATTTT. Translation: CASSAQGPVSGNTIYF.